Following are 32 T cell receptor beta chains from one sample sequenced in a study of graft-versus-host responses after intestinal transplantation. Their specific antigens are unknown. Generated by immunoSEQ multiplex PCR, the TCRdb table keeps only in-frame clones and is missing some. The sample holds tens of thousands of clones, roughly four fifths seen once. The sequencing here drew on unstimulated CD8+ T cells sorted from spleen or lymph node cells, taken before transplant. These receptors all stem from a human donor who was the organ donor for an intestinal transplant.

The chain joins TRBV6-1 to TRBJ2-1, with TRBD2 matching 7 bases. V was clipped by 6 bases and J by 6 bases; unmatched bases: 11. The germline CDR1 and CDR2 sequences are MNHNS and SASEGT. The CDR3 is 15 residues long. The CDR3 sequence is CASSPFGEGRNEQFF. As DNA, the CDR3 is TGTGCCAGCAGCCCATTCGGGGAGGGCCGCAATGAGCAGTTCTTC.

The rearrangement uses TRBV19 and TRBJ1-1; D gene unclear. Germline assignment: CDR1 LNHDA and CDR2 SQIVND (reference sequence). This CDR3 is built from 15 residues. Trimming removed 2 bases at V and 1 base at J, with 11 bases between. The CDR3 sequence: CASSINRGSNTEAFF. CDR3 coding DNA: TGTGCCAGTAGTATAAACCGGGGATCGAACACTGAAGCTTTCTTT.

The chain recombines TRBV29-1 with TRBJ1-2, with D perhaps matching TRBD1 (5 bases). CDR3 length: 13 amino acids. Germline CDR1 is SQVTM and CDR2 is ANQGSEA. V was clipped by 5 bases and J by 8 bases, with 18 bases between them. In nucleotides, the CDR3 is TGCAGCGTTCAACTTGGGACCCCCGACGGCTACACCTTC. Translation: CSVQLGTPDGYTF.

The chain couples TRBV4-3 to TRBJ2-4; D might be TRBD1 (5 bases). The germline CDR1 and CDR2 sequences are LGHNA and YSLEER. The CDR3 loop spans 19 amino acids. Deletions cut 3 bases from V and 7 bases from J, with 28 bases between. CDR3 protein: CASSQGWGRVTSRGNIQYF. The CDR3 nucleotides read TGCGCCAGCAGCCAGGGTTGGGGAAGGGTAACATCTAGGGGTAACATTCAGTACTTC.

V and J are TRBV2 and TRBJ2-2, with D possibly TRBD1 on 6 matching bases. Germline V gene lookup returns CDR1 SNHLY and CDR2 FYNNEI. The CDR3 totals 16 residues. The V end lost 2 bases, the J end lost 6 bases, and 16 bases lay between the germline ends. CDR3 nucleotide sequence: TGTGCCAGCAGTGAACCAGGCAGGACAGTCGCCGGGGAGCTGTTTTTT. The encoded protein is CASSEPGRTVAGELFF.

As DNA, the CDR3 is TGTGCCAGCAGCCCCCGACGGGAACCTGGGAACGAGCAGTACTTC. Amino acid sequence: CASSPRREPGNEQYF. This chain uses TRBV7-9 with TRBJ2-7, with D possibly matching TRBD2 (5 bases). V gave up 5 bases and J gave up 5 bases, with 19 bases separating them. The CDR3 runs 15 residues. CDR1 and CDR2 from the germline V gene are SEHNR and FQNEAQ (reference sequence).

The chain recombines TRBV6-6 with TRBJ2-7, with TRBD1 matching over 7 bases. This CDR3 region has 14 residues. Trimming removed 5 bases from V and 4 bases from J; junction bases left unmatched: 8. The germline V gene has CDR1 MNHNY and CDR2 SVGAGI (reference sequence). The CDR3 sequence is CASSPGTVYYEQYF. DNA of the CDR3: TGTGCCAGCAGTCCAGGGACAGTTTATTACGAGCAGTACTTC.

The chain combines TRBV28 with TRBJ1-2; 10 bases match TRBD1. CDR1 MDHEN and CDR2 SYDVKM come from the germline V gene. Losses at the gene ends were 6 bases for V and 2 bases for J; bases not matched to a gene: 12. The CDR3 spans 17 residues. CDR3 region: CASRYRDRGPINYGYTF. The CDR3 DNA reads TGTGCCAGCAGATACCGGGACAGGGGACCCATAAACTATGGCTACACCTTC.

The DNA for the CDR3 is TGTGCCAGCAGGACCCAGGGGGCGATTGGAAATACGCAGTATTTT. Translation: CASRTQGAIGNTQYF. The V and J genes are TRBV27 and TRBJ2-3; TRBD1 agrees at 8 bases. CDR1 and CDR2 (germline): MNHEY, SMNVEV (reference sequence). This CDR3 is built from 15 residues. The V and J ends lost 6 bases and 7 bases, in that order; junction bases with no gene match: 12.

This clone came up once. V gene TRBV12-5 combines with J gene TRBJ1-3, with TRBD1 matching over 8 bases. Germline values: CDR1 LGHNT, CDR2 FRNRAP. V trimming: 7 bases; J trimming: 1 base; junction bases outside the gene matches: 3. This CDR3 has 14 amino acids. The CDR3 sequence: CASVGQGSGNTIYF. CDR3 DNA sequence: TGTGCTAGTGTCGGACAGGGATCTGGAAACACCATATATTTT.

The genes are TRBV11-2 and TRBJ1-4, with a tentative D call TRBD1 (6 bases). Looked up from germline, CDR1 is SGHAT and CDR2 is FQNNGV. The CDR3 runs 16 residues. The germline V and J ends were trimmed by 2 bases and 2 bases, with 12 bases remaining between them. CDR3 region: CASSLSYRATNEKLFF. CDR3 nucleotides: TGTGCCAGCAGCTTATCTTACAGGGCCACTAATGAAAAACTGTTTTTT.

This clone was detected only a few times. V usage is TRBV7-6 and J usage is TRBJ1-2; 7 nucleotides agree with TRBD1. Germline CDR1 SGHVS, CDR2 FNYEAQ. The CDR3 sequence is 16 residues long. V lost 1 base to trimming and J lost 3 bases; unmatched junction nucleotides: 8. CDR3 DNA sequence: TGTGCCAGCAGCTTAGACGGCGCAGGGGGGGACTATGGCTACACCTTC. It encodes CASSLDGAGGDYGYTF.

V gene TRBV5-1 combines with J gene TRBJ2-7, with D perhaps matching TRBD1 (5 bases). This CDR3 is 15 amino acids long. Between the trimmed V and J ends, which lost 0 bases and 0 bases, there was a span of 10 bases. Looked up from germline, CDR1 is SGHRS and CDR2 is YFSETQ. DNA for the CDR3: TGCGCCAGCAGCTTGGGGGGCGCGGACTCCTACGAGCAGTACTTC. Translation: CASSLGGADSYEQYF.

This clone has only one observation. Other DNA sequences in this specimen translate into the identical CDR3. This chain uses TRBV4-3 with TRBJ2-7; D call uncertain. From germline, CDR1 is LGHNA and CDR2 YSLEER. Trimming removed 0 bases at V and 0 bases at J, with 3 bases between. CDR3 length: 13 amino acids. The CDR3 loop reads CASSQDNSYEQYF. The CDR3 DNA is TGCGCCAGCAGCCAAGATAACTCCTACGAGCAGTACTTC.

This clone was counted only a few times. The genes are TRBV9 and TRBJ2-7; D is perhaps TRBD1 (6 bases). With 4 bases removed from V and 2 bases from J, the gap between germline ends came to 10 bases. Germline values: CDR1 SGDLS, CDR2 YYNGEE. The CDR3 consists of 13 residues. CDR3 sequence: CASSLRDTYEQYF. The CDR3 region has the DNA TGTGCCAGCAGCCTAAGGGACACCTACGAGCAGTACTTC.

Only one count was recorded for this clone. The CDR3 loop is CASSLRQNDEQYF. In DNA, the CDR3 is TGTGCCAGCAGCTTGCGGCAGAACGACGAGCAGTACTTC. J is TRBJ2-7 and V is TRBV5-4; D gene uncertain. The CDR3 extends over 13 amino acids. Trimming took 1 base from V and 5 from J, leaving 10 bases between them. CDR1 SGHNT and CDR2 YYREEE come from the germline V gene (reference sequence). Full variable domain (outside the CDR3, taken from reference TRBV5-4 and TRBJ2-7): ETGVTQSPTHLIKTRGQQVTLRCSSQSGHNTVSWYQQALGQGPQFIFQYYREEENGRGNFPPRFSGLQFPNYSSELNVNALELDDSALYLCASSLRQNDEQYFGPGTRLTVT.

The chain is built from TRBV7-8 and TRBJ2-3, with TRBD2 matching over 12 bases. Trimming at V came to 2 bases and at J to 4 bases, leaving 1 base not matched to a gene. CDR1 SGHVS and CDR2 FQNEAQ come from the germline V gene. CDR3 length: 15 amino acids. The CDR3 here is CASSLLAGGPDTQYF. In DNA form, the CDR3 reads TGTGCCAGCAGCTTACTAGCGGGAGGGCCAGATACGCAGTATTTT.

The chain combines TRBV11-3 with TRBJ1-1; D might be TRBD1 (6 bases). The CDR3 spans 15 residues. Trimming left V 5 bases short and J 7 bases short, with 20 bases between. The germline CDR1 and CDR2 sequences are SGHNT and YENEEA. In DNA form, the CDR3 reads TGTGCCAGCAGCCCAGCGTTCAGGGGATCAGTTGAAGCTTTCTTT. Protein product: CASSPAFRGSVEAFF.

CDR3 sequence reads: CASSFFVQGVKLFF. The CDR3 DNA is TGTGCCAGCAGTTTTTTTGTTCAGGGGGTAAAACTGTTTTTT. The chain couples TRBV28 to TRBJ1-4; TRBD1 agrees at 7 bases. Germline V gene data show CDR1 as MDHEN and CDR2 as SYDVKM. The CDR3 has 14 residues. With V trimmed by 3 bases and J by 10 bases, 8 bases remained unmatched.

The chain recombines TRBV18 with TRBJ2-1; 8 bases fit TRBD1. V was pared by 2 bases and J by 6 bases, with 6 bases of the junction left unmatched. Germline V lookup: CDR1 KGHSH, CDR2 LQKENI. The CDR3 loop spans 15 amino acids. This chain's CDR3 is CASSPVDRASNEQFF. The CDR3 DNA sequence: TGTGCCAGCTCACCAGTGGACAGGGCCTCCAATGAGCAGTTCTTC.

The genes are TRBV9 and TRBJ2-3; D is unresolved. Trimming cost V 4 bases and J 4 bases, with 10 bases left between them. The germline gives CDR1 SGDLS, CDR2 YYNGEE. This CDR3 comprises 13 residues. CDR3 bases: TGTGCCAGCAGCTTAGAGCTGGCAGATACGCAGTATTTT. Protein sequence: CASSLELADTQYF.

This chain connects TRBV27 to TRBJ1-1; no firm D call. Trimming took off 10 bases at V and 0 bases at J, with 12 bases between the two ends. Germline V lookup: CDR1 MNHEY, CDR2 SMNVEV (reference sequence). The CDR3 has 13 amino acids. CDR3: CATSAGMNTEAFF. DNA for the CDR3: TGTGCCACCTCCGCGGGAATGAACACTGAAGCTTTCTTT.

The gene calls are TRBV6-6 and TRBJ2-7; 8 bases fit TRBD1. Germline-derived CDR1 and CDR2 are MNHNY and SVGAGI (reference sequence). The ends lost 3 bases at V and 5 bases at J; junction bases unmatched: 12. The CDR3 is 16 amino acids. The CDR3 is CASSYDPQGASHEQYF. The CDR3, as DNA: TGTGCCAGCAGTTATGATCCCCAGGGGGCGTCCCACGAGCAGTACTTC.

V and J are TRBV5-1 and TRBJ1-1, with D possibly matching TRBD1 (6 bases). Between the trimmed V and J ends, which lost 0 bases and 11 bases, there was a span of 14 bases. This CDR3 is 13 amino acids long. The germline gives CDR1 SGHRS, CDR2 YFSETQ. The CDR3 DNA reads TGCGCCAGCAGCTTGGAGTCGGACAGTAGGGCTTTCTTT. Protein: CASSLESDSRAFF.

The rearrangement uses TRBV19 and TRBJ2-7; TRBD2 is a possible D gene (6 bases). The CDR3 length is 15 residues. Germline assignment: CDR1 LNHDA and CDR2 SQIVND (reference sequence). V was pared by 4 bases and J by 5 bases, with 18 bases between. The CDR3 reads CASSNLRETGNEQYF. In DNA, the CDR3 is TGTGCCAGTAGTAACCTGCGGGAAACCGGGAACGAGCAGTACTTC.

A note on this clone: One end of the junction varies from germline; a read error may be responsible. The rearrangement joins TRBV27 to TRBJ2-7; 13 nucleotides agree with TRBD2. The CDR3 is made up of 13 amino acids. The germline gives CDR1 MNHEY, CDR2 SMNVEV (reference sequence). The CDR3 loop reads CASKSGLAGATIF. The CDR3 nucleotides are TGTGCCAGCAAGAGCGGACTAGCGGGAGCAACCATCTTC.

This clone was seen a few times. The chain combines TRBV7-6 with TRBJ2-7, with a possible D match to TRBD2 (6 bases). Germline V CDR1 and CDR2: SGHVS, FNYEAQ. The CDR3 totals 14 residues. Deletions cut 5 bases from V and 5 bases from J, with 16 bases between. The chain's CDR3 is CASSRGTGRDEQYF. CDR3 bases: TGTGCCAGCAGCCGGGGGACGGGCAGGGACGAGCAGTACTTC.

CDR3 in DNA: TGCGCCAGCAGCTGGGGGACAGGGACCGGTGAGCAGTTCTTC. Translating gives CASSWGTGTGEQFF. The V call is TRBV5-1, the J call TRBJ2-1, with 9 bases aligning to TRBD1. CDR1 is SGHRS, CDR2 YFSETQ, per germline. V was pared by 3 bases and J by 9 bases, with 7 bases of the junction left unmatched. The CDR3 has 14 amino acids.

The chain combines TRBV7-2 with TRBJ2-2, with TRBD2 matching 10 bases. CDR1 and CDR2 (germline): SGHTA, FQGNSA. The CDR3 sequence is 15 residues long. The ends lost 6 bases at V and 9 bases at J; junction bases unmatched: 10. The chain's CDR3 is CASRTAGGDHRELFF. The CDR3 coding sequence is TGTGCCAGCAGAACAGCGGGGGGGGACCACCGGGAGCTGTTTTTT.

J is TRBJ1-2 and V is TRBV29-1, with D hard to call. V lost 4 bases to trimming and J lost 3 bases, with 6 bases between them. The CDR3 contains 11 residues. Looked up from germline, CDR1 is SQVTM and CDR2 is ANQGSEA. The CDR3, as DNA: TGCAGCGTTGGGGTTGACTATGGCTACACCTTC. This sequence encodes CSVGVDYGYTF.

This clone was seen just once. The chain recombines TRBV13 with TRBJ2-3, with 11 bases that match TRBD2. V was pared by 5 bases and J by 3 bases, with 4 bases of the junction left unmatched. The germline V gene has CDR1 PRHDT and CDR2 FYEKMQ (reference sequence). This CDR3 has 15 residues. CDR3 sequence: CASSTGLAVTDTQYF. The CDR3 region has the DNA TGTGCCAGCAGCACGGGACTAGCGGTAACAGATACGCAGTATTTT.

The chain employs TRBV9 and TRBJ2-3; 9 bases are a match to TRBD2. Per germline, CDR1 SGDLS and CDR2 YYNGEE. V dropped 0 bases and J dropped 3; count of bases not matched to a gene: 5. This CDR3 contains 16 residues. In DNA, the CDR3 is TGTGCCAGCAGCGTAGAAGGTAGCGGGGGTACAGATACGCAGTATTTT. This gives the protein CASSVEGSGGTDTQYF.